The 28 T cell receptor beta chains below were found in one sample sequenced in a study of identical twins (dated by TCRdb to the mid-2010s). Library generation was performed with 5' RACE. For sequencing, an Illumina HiSeq 2000 was employed. In-frame beta chains were kept once TCRdb had trimmed the public reads at Q25 with fastp and called clones with MiXCR. Each record represents a unique CDR3 protein, reported with the most common genes and DNA among its rows. Here the sample has more than 650,000 distinct CDR3 sequences; roughly 6.2% occur a single time. About 1.8% of the sample is taken by the ten largest. The specimen was naive T cells sorted from blood. What the cell subset or site label conveys for this sample: cells isolated with a human naive T-cell isolation kit. The receptor set was obtained from a young man in good health.

This clonotype was found a few times. The chain links TRBV14 to TRBJ2-7; no reliable D call. Germline loops: CDR1 SGHDN, CDR2 FVKESK. The CDR3 extends over 14 amino acids. The V and J ends lost 0 bases and 3 bases respectively, with 9 bases between them. CDR3 amino acids: CASSQETGIYEQYF. The CDR3 DNA sequence: TGTGCCAGCAGCCAAGAGACTGGAATCTACGAGCAGTACTTC. Drawing the rest from reference TRBV14 and TRBJ2-7, the complete variable domain is EAGVTQFPSHSVIEKGQTVTLRCDPISGHDNLYWYRRVMGKEIKFLLHFVKESKQDESGMPNNRFLAERTGGTYSTLKVQPAELEDSGVYFCASSQETGIYEQYFGPGTRLTVT.

This clonotype has more than one count but fewer than ten. The rearrangement links TRBV11-1 to TRBJ2-3, with 7 positions matching TRBD2. Germline V gives CDR1 SGHAT, CDR2 FQDESV (reference sequence). There are 14 residues in the CDR3. V gave up 3 bases and J gave up 4 bases; unmatched junction bases: 4. The CDR3 bases are TGTGCCAGCAGCTTTCGCGGGAGCTCAGATACGCAGTATTTT. It translates to CASSFRGSSDTQYF. The full variable domain, rest sourced from reference TRBV11-1 and TRBJ2-3, is EAEVAQSPRYKITEKSQAVAFWCDPISGHATLYWYRQILGQGPELLVQFQDESVVDDSQLPKDRFSAERLKGVDSTLKIQPAELGDSAMYLCASSFRGSSDTQYFGPGTRLTVL.

This clonotype was seen repeatedly, ten times or more. The gene calls are TRBV25-1 and TRBJ2-3; either TRBD1 or TRBD2 may fit D (6 bases each). V gave up 1 base and J gave up 6 bases, with 8 bases separating them. Germline lookup yields CDR1 MGHDK and CDR2 SYGVNS. This CDR3 comprises 13 residues. In DNA, the CDR3 is TGTGCCAGCAGTGAATGGGGGGCCGATACGCAGTATTTT. This gives the protein CASSEWGADTQYF.

Many counts were recorded for this clonotype. The chain employs TRBV11-2 and TRBJ2-3, with D possibly TRBD2 on 6 matching bases. Germline-derived CDR1 and CDR2 are SGHAT and FQNNGV. The CDR3 is 15 residues long. Trimming removed 1 base at V and 3 bases at J, with 11 bases between. The CDR3 DNA follows: TGTGCCAGCAGCTTAGGTGTGGCGGGAACAGATACGCAGTATTTT. It is translated as CASSLGVAGTDTQYF.

This clonotype has at least ten counts. The rearrangement uses TRBV12-3 or TRBV12-4 and TRBJ2-7; TRBD1 agrees at 8 bases. V was pared by 5 bases and J by 3 bases, with 3 bases of the junction left unmatched. The CDR3 extends over 13 amino acids. CDR3 residues: CASSRQGNYEQYF. The CDR3 coding sequence is TGTGCCAGCAGTCGACAGGGGAACTACGAGCAGTACTTC.

This clonotype has ten or more counts. This sequence joins TRBV7-2 and TRBJ2-7; D gene ambiguous. The germline CDR1 and CDR2 sequences are SGHTA and FQGNSA. This CDR3 is built from 12 residues. Trimming stripped 4 bases from V and 6 bases from J, with 10 bases between. The CDR3 here is CASSSPSAEQYF. CDR3 in DNA: TGTGCCAGCAGCTCCCCCTCGGCCGAGCAGTACTTC.

This clonotype was found a few times. The gene calls are TRBV4-3 and TRBJ2-2; TRBD2 aligns across 8 bases. The CDR3 has 17 amino acids. The germline V gene has CDR1 LGHNA and CDR2 YSLEER. V lost 0 bases, J lost 5 bases, and 8 bases stayed unmatched. The CDR3 spells CASSQDPSGSGTGELFF. The DNA for the CDR3 is TGCGCCAGCAGCCAAGACCCCAGCGGGAGTGGAACCGGGGAGCTGTTTTTT.

About this clonotype itself: The junction shows a germline mismatch at one end, possibly a read error. The chain combines TRBV7-2 with TRBJ2-5; TRBD2 aligns across 10 bases. Germline CDR1 SGHTA, CDR2 FQGNSA. This CDR3 has 15 amino acids. CDR3 protein: CASSVAPSGSETQYF. CDR3 nucleotide sequence: TGTGCCAGCAGCGTAGCCCCTAGCGGGAGCGAGACCCAGTACTTC.

V and J are TRBV4-1 and TRBJ2-1; TRBD1 matches 10 bases. With V trimmed by 4 bases and J by 12 bases, 15 bases remained unmatched. The CDR3 extends over 16 amino acids. Per germline, CDR1 MGHRA and CDR2 YSYEKL. This CDR3 is CASSPTGTGVPTGQFF. The CDR3 bases are TGCGCCAGCAGCCCAACCGGGACAGGGGTACCAACGGGGCAGTTCTTC.

At least ten counts were recorded for this clonotype. The genes are TRBV6-1 and TRBJ2-7; 12 positions agree with TRBD2. V gave up 6 bases and J gave up 6 bases; unmatched junction bases: 9. CDR1 and CDR2 (germline): MNHNS, SASEGT. This CDR3 comprises 15 residues. The CDR3 sequence: CASRSTSGRISEQYF. The CDR3 region has the DNA TGTGCCAGCAGGTCCACTAGCGGGAGGATTAGCGAGCAGTACTTC.

The V and J genes are TRBV5-1 and TRBJ2-5; no definite D call. Between the trimmed V and J ends, which lost 0 bases and 7 bases, there was a span of 16 bases. The CDR3 length is 15 residues. Germline CDR1 is SGHRS and CDR2 is YFSETQ. In nucleotides, the CDR3 is TGCGCCAGCAGCTTGGTGACGGACCCCCCAGGGACCCAGTACTTC. This encodes CASSLVTDPPGTQYF.

This clonotype was observed at least ten times. The rearrangement uses TRBV12-3 or TRBV12-4 and TRBJ1-1; D may be TRBD1 (5 bases). V was clipped by 6 bases and J by 9 bases, with 11 bases between them. This CDR3 is built from 11 residues. CDR3 nucleotides: TGTGCCAGCAGATGGGACTCCAAAGCTTTCTTT. Its protein is CASRWDSKAFF.

This clonotype showed up many times. V is TRBV20-1 and J is TRBJ1-1; TRBD1 aligns across 7 bases. Germline V lookup: CDR1 DFQATT, CDR2 SNEGSKA (reference sequence). V shed 6 bases, J shed 4 bases, and the junction held 5 bases outside the gene matches. This CDR3 has 12 amino acids. The CDR3 loop reads CSATTGLTEAFF. CDR3 sequence (DNA): TGCAGTGCCACGACAGGGCTCACTGAAGCTTTCTTT.

The sample holds many counts of this clonotype. The genes are TRBV12-3 or TRBV12-4 and TRBJ2-2, with D possibly matching TRBD1 (5 bases). The V gene lost 2 bases and the J gene lost 3 bases, with 10 bases spanning the gap. The CDR3 covers 15 residues. CDR3 sequence reads: CASSLLQGDTGELFF. The CDR3, as DNA: TGTGCCAGCAGTTTATTGCAGGGTGACACCGGGGAGCTGTTTTTT.

This clonotype was counted ten times or more. The chain has TRBV7-2 and TRBJ1-3, with D hard to call. The V gene lost 5 bases and the J gene lost 0 bases, with 14 bases spanning the gap. Germline CDR1 reads SGHTA; CDR2 reads FQGNSA. The CDR3 runs to 16 residues. CDR3 protein: CASSPGRTYSGNTIYF. CDR3 coding DNA: TGTGCCAGCAGCCCCGGCAGAACGTACTCTGGAAACACCATATATTTT.

The J gene is TRBJ1-2, the V gene TRBV12-3 or TRBV12-4, with a possible D match to TRBD1 (5 bases). The CDR3 is 16 amino acids. V lost 2 bases, J lost 8 bases, and 21 bases lay in between. CDR3 bases: TGTGCCAGCAGTTTAAGGGGAATCGGCCTGAGGGAAGGCTACACCTTC. This gives the protein CASSLRGIGLREGYTF.

The chain links TRBV4-3 to TRBJ2-2; D call uncertain. The CDR3 extends over 16 amino acids. Germline CDR1 reads LGHNA; CDR2 reads YSLEER. V was shortened by 0 bases and J by 2 bases, with 10 bases between the two germline ends. CDR3 in amino acids: CASSQDNWYNTGELFF. The CDR3 DNA follows: TGCGCCAGCAGCCAAGATAATTGGTACAACACCGGGGAGCTGTTTTTT.

The chain has TRBV3-1 and TRBJ2-1, with 9 positions matching TRBD2. J gave up 10 bases and V 6 bases, and 10 bases lay outside the gene matches. Germline V CDR1 and CDR2: LGHDT, YNNKEL (reference sequence). The CDR3 has 14 amino acids. CDR3 residues: CASRPRREGREQFF. Written as DNA, the CDR3 is TGTGCCAGCAGACCAAGGCGGGAGGGGAGAGAGCAGTTCTTC.

This clonotype turned up a few times. This chain uses TRBV27 with TRBJ1-2; TRBD1 aligns across 8 bases. The CDR3 loop spans 14 amino acids. The V and J ends lost 4 bases and 8 bases, in that order; junction bases with no gene match: 9. CDR1 and CDR2 (germline): MNHEY, SMNVEV (reference sequence). CDR3: CASSSGRGLGGYTF. The CDR3 DNA is TGTGCCAGCAGTTCCGGCAGGGGGCTGGGAGGCTACACCTTC.

At least ten counts were recorded for this clonotype. The rearrangement joins TRBV11-2 to TRBJ2-3, with 14 bases identical to TRBD2. Per germline, CDR1 SGHAT and CDR2 FQNNGV. The CDR3 contains 18 residues. The ends lost 5 bases at V and 0 bases at J; junction bases unmatched: 7. The CDR3: CASSDNRLAGGSTDTQYF. The CDR3 DNA is TGTGCCAGCAGCGACAACCGACTAGCGGGAGGGAGCACAGATACGCAGTATTTT.

This clonotype was counted ten times or more. The chain combines TRBV20-1 with TRBJ2-7; D is perhaps TRBD2 (6 bases). This CDR3 region has 15 residues. From germline, CDR1 is DFQATT and CDR2 SNEGSKA (reference sequence). V lost 4 bases to trimming and J lost 3 bases, with 19 bases between them. CDR3 sequence reads: CSATDKRVSIYEQYF. In DNA form, the CDR3 reads TGCAGTGCTACAGATAAGCGGGTGTCGATCTACGAGCAGTACTTC.

V gene TRBV5-1 combines with J gene TRBJ2-3, with 11 bases identical to TRBD2. V gave up 2 bases and J gave up 2 bases; unmatched junction bases: 7. CDR3 size: 17 residues. Germline CDR1 and CDR2: SGHRS and YFSETQ. In nucleotides, the CDR3 is TGCGCCAGCAGCTTTTATCGGGGACTAGCGGACACAGATACGCAGTATTTT. Residues: CASSFYRGLADTDTQYF.

The rearrangement uses TRBV5-5 and TRBJ2-7; 10 nucleotides line up with TRBD2. The CDR3 runs 15 residues. The V segment lost 0 bases and the J segment 5 bases; nucleotides outside the gene matches: 5. Germline V gives CDR1 SGHKS, CDR2 YYEKEE (reference sequence). For the CDR3, the DNA is TGTGCCAGCAGCTTGGGCCCAGCGGGAGGGGACGAGCAGTACTTC. Translating gives CASSLGPAGGDEQYF.

This clonotype was seen repeatedly, ten times or more. The V gene is TRBV28, the J gene TRBJ2-2, with D uncertain. Trimming pared 1 base from V and 5 bases from J, leaving 11 bases between. The CDR3 has 15 amino acids. CDR1 and CDR2 (germline): MDHEN, SYDVKM. CDR3 in amino acids: CASSLLGSYTGELFF. The CDR3 DNA reads TGTGCCAGCAGTTTATTGGGCAGCTATACCGGGGAGCTGTTTTTT.

In this sample, this clonotype turned up a few times. V is TRBV3-1 and J is TRBJ2-3, with a weak D call TRBD2 (6 bases). CDR1 is LGHDT, CDR2 YNNKEL, per germline (reference sequence). The CDR3 length is 17 residues. The V and J ends lost 3 bases and 4 bases respectively, with 20 bases between them. The DNA for the CDR3 is TGTGCCAGCAGCCATAGGTGGCAGGGAGGTTCTTCAGATACGCAGTATTTT. Amino acid sequence: CASSHRWQGGSSDTQYF.

This chain uses TRBV5-1 with TRBJ2-5; weak D call: TRBD1 (8 bases). CDR3 size: 16 residues. Germline CDR1 reads SGHRS; CDR2 reads YFSETQ. The V and J ends lost 3 bases and 5 bases respectively, with 20 bases between them. DNA for the CDR3: TGCGCCAGCAGCTCCTACATAGACAGGGGAGGGGAGACCCAGTACTTC. Translating it yields CASSSYIDRGGETQYF.

This clonotype was observed a handful of times. This chain joins TRBV15 and TRBJ2-2, with TRBD2 as a possible D gene (5 bases). Trimming pared 6 bases from V and 2 bases from J, leaving 13 bases between. The CDR3 spans 15 residues. Per germline, CDR1 LNHNV and CDR2 YYDKDF (reference sequence). In DNA form, the CDR3 reads TGTGCCACCAGTATCGGGGAGTTTAACACCGGGGAGCTGTTTTTT. This translates into CATSIGEFNTGELFF.

This rearrangement joins TRBV27 to TRBJ2-5; TRBD1 or TRBD2 may be the D gene (5 bases each). The CDR3 consists of 14 residues. The V gene lost 6 bases and the J gene lost 1 base, with 12 bases spanning the gap. Per the germline V gene, CDR1 is MNHEY and CDR2 is SMNVEV (reference sequence). The CDR3 DNA follows: TGTGCCAGCAGCCTCTACGGGGCCCAAGAGACCCAGTACTTC. It specifies CASSLYGAQETQYF.